Listed here are 4 T cell receptor beta chains from one sample, sequenced in a study of response to subunit inactivated influenza vaccine listed by TCRdb under 2018. The receptor library was made with RT-PCR. Sequencing used an Illumina HiSeq 2500. TCRdb redid the processing of the public reads, applying fastp at Q25 and MiXCR, and retained in-frame beta chains. One record per CDR3 amino acid sequence lists the most common genes and DNA. In all, the sample holds about 700,000 distinct CDR3 sequences, and 14% of those were seen once. Of the sample, less than 8.5% is held by the ten largest clones. Source: PBMCs from blood, taken roughly 15 days before vaccination. The receptors here all came from a man aged 50 to 60 who received an inactivated influenza vaccine. Donor details come from another sample of the same person, matched by shared clones.

This clonotype appeared a few times. J is TRBJ2-5 and V is TRBV5-1; D remains unclear. The germline V gene encodes CDR1 SGHRS and CDR2 YFSETQ. The V and J ends lost 1 base and 1 base respectively, with 8 bases between them. This CDR3 is 14 amino acids long. CDR3 sequence reads: CASSLSIAQETQYF. The CDR3 DNA sequence: TGCGCCAGCAGCTTGAGCATCGCCCAAGAGACCCAGTACTTC.

V is TRBV7-9 and J is TRBJ2-7; the D is unclear. The germline V and J ends were trimmed by 1 base and 6 bases, with 10 bases remaining between them. There are 13 residues in the CDR3. CDR1 SEHNR and CDR2 FQNEAQ come from the germline V gene (reference sequence). The CDR3 protein is CASSLGPESEQYF. In nucleotides, the CDR3 is TGTGCCAGCAGCTTAGGCCCAGAGAGCGAGCAGTACTTC.

The V call is TRBV19, the J call TRBJ1-2; D not certain. This CDR3 spans 14 amino acids. The germline V and J ends were trimmed by 7 bases and 1 base, with 13 bases remaining between them. Germline V gives CDR1 LNHDA, CDR2 SQIVND (reference sequence). DNA for the CDR3: TGTGCCAGTACCCTAGGGTTCGGTAACTATGGCTACACCTTC. Its translation: CASTLGFGNYGYTF.

V gene TRBV6-2 or TRBV6-3 combines with J gene TRBJ2-2, with D unclear. Germline V gene lookup returns CDR1 MNHEY and CDR2 SVGEGT. V lost 0 bases, J lost 0 bases, and 8 bases lay in between. This CDR3 has 16 residues. Here the CDR3 reads CASSYSVTSNTGELFF. The CDR3 DNA reads TGTGCCAGCAGTTACTCAGTTACATCGAACACCGGGGAGCTGTTTTTT.